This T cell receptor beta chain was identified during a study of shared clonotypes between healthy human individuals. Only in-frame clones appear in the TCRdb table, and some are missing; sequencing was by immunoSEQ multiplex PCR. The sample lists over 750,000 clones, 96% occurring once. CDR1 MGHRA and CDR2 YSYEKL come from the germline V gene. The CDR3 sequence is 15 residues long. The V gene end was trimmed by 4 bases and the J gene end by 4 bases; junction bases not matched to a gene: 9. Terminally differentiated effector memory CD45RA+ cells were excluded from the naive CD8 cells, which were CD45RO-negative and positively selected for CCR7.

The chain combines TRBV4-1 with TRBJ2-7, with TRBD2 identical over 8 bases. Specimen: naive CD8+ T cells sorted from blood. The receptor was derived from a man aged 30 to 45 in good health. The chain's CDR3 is CASSRTSGRLYEQYF. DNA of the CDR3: TGCGCCAGCAGCCGAACGAGCGGGAGATTATACGAGCAGTACTTC.